The 10 T cell receptor beta chains in this list originate from one sample, sequenced in a study of vaccination and CD4 T cells after COVID-19 (dated by TCRdb to 2021 to 2024). The antigens for these receptors are not known. The treatment or condition label, as the study defines it: approximately nine-day PBMC culture with coronavirus spike peptide pools or control peptides (ViraFEST assay). CD4+ T cells from unexposed donors were collected before the COVID-19 pandemic (2011-2018). Preparation of the library involved PCR. The instrument was an Illumina iSeq 100. At the Johns Hopkins FTIC core, DNA from the cultured CD4+ T cells underwent TCR sequencing with the Oncomine TCR Beta short-read assay. TCRdb itself trimmed the public reads at Q25 with fastp, ran MiXCR and retained productive beta chains. One record per CDR3 amino acid sequence lists the most common genes and DNA. In all, the sample holds fewer than 3,500 distinct CDR3 sequences, and roughly 28% of those were seen once. The ten largest clones represent around 41% of the sample.

Material for sequencing was CD4+ T cells from blood, cultured in vitro. Every receptor here comes from a human donor in good health.

Of note for this clonotype: The junction does not match germline at one end; this may be a read error. The chain joins TRBV19 to TRBJ1-2; 7 positions agree with TRBD1. Germline assignment: CDR1 LNHDA and CDR2 SQIVND (reference sequence). The CDR3 is made up of 13 amino acids. The CDR3 coding sequence is TGTGCCAGTAGTGGACAGGTCCGCTATGGCTACCCCTTC. It is translated as CASSGQVRYGYPF.

In its sample, this clonotype was seen a few times. V is TRBV28 and J is TRBJ1-5; D might be TRBD1 (6 bases). The CDR3 extends over 15 amino acids. Germline V lookup: CDR1 MDHEN, CDR2 SYDVKM. V was shortened by 4 bases and J by 0 bases, with 10 bases between the two germline ends. CDR3 nucleotide sequence: TGTGCCAGCAGTTCCCAGGGGTATAGCAATCAGCCCCAGCATTTT. It codes for CASSSQGYSNQPQHF.

V is TRBV20-1 and J is TRBJ2-1; 13 nucleotides match TRBD2. J lost 15 bases, V lost 4 bases, and 6 bases had no gene match. CDR3 length: 12 residues. Germline V gene lookup returns CDR1 DFQATT and CDR2 SNEGSKA (reference sequence). The CDR3: CSANGLAGELFF. CDR3 sequence (DNA): TGCAGTGCTAACGGACTAGCGGGAGAGTTGTTCTTC.

V usage is TRBV29-1 and J usage is TRBJ2-3; D might be TRBD1 or TRBD2, each matching 5 bases. Germline CDR1 reads SQVTM; CDR2 reads ANQGSEA. Trimming cost V 3 bases and J 4 bases, with 26 bases left between them. The CDR3 has 18 residues. CDR3 DNA: TGCAGCGTTGACCCCCGTCGGGGTCAGGGTAACTTTGCAGATACGCAGTATTTT. It encodes CSVDPRRGQGNFADTQYF.

The genes are TRBV4-3 and TRBJ1-6; 10 bases are shared with TRBD1. V was pared by 1 base and J by 7 bases, with 7 bases of the junction left unmatched. The CDR3 is made up of 17 amino acids. The germline V gene has CDR1 LGHNA and CDR2 YSLEER. CDR3 protein: CASSQVPRGQGNSPLHF. As DNA, the CDR3 is TGCGCCAGCAGCCAAGTCCCCCGGGGACAGGGGAATTCACCCCTCCACTTT.

There are a few counts of this clonotype. This rearrangement joins TRBV4-3 to TRBJ2-3; 9 positions agree with TRBD2. CDR3 length: 16 amino acids. The germline gives CDR1 LGHNA, CDR2 YSLEER. The junction had 3 bases not matched to a gene; V was cut back by 0 bases and J by 2 bases. Here the CDR3 DNA reads TGCGCCAGCAGCCAAGATGGCGGGGGGGACACAGATACGCAGTATTTT. This codes for CASSQDGGGDTDTQYF.

V is TRBV2 and J is TRBJ1-1; 10 bases map to TRBD1. V was pared by 2 bases and J by 1 base, with 10 bases of the junction left unmatched. This CDR3 is 18 amino acids long. The germline gives CDR1 SNHLY, CDR2 FYNNEI. This CDR3 is CASSERMGQGLPNTEAFF. In nucleotides, the CDR3 is TGTGCCAGCAGTGAAAGGATGGGACAGGGGCTCCCGAACACTGAAGCTTTCTTT.

The chain joins TRBV5-1 to TRBJ1-1, with 12 bases fitting TRBD1. Germline trimming cut 6 bases from V and 0 bases from J; bases unmatched to any gene: 6. The CDR3 loop spans 16 amino acids. Germline values: CDR1 SGHRS, CDR2 YFSETQ. CDR3 protein: CASKSGTGGMNTEAFF. The DNA of the CDR3 is TGCGCCAGCAAGTCCGGGACAGGGGGCATGAACACTGAAGCTTTCTTT.

This clonotype has only a few counts. V gene TRBV19 combines with J gene TRBJ2-5; D not certain. The CDR3 contains 14 residues. Germline-derived CDR1 and CDR2 are LNHDA and SQIVND (reference sequence). V was trimmed by 7 bases and J by 2 bases, leaving 14 bases between them. CDR3 in DNA: TGTGCCAGTAACCTCCGACATCAACAAGAGACCCAGTACTTC. It encodes CASNLRHQQETQYF.

The chain combines TRBV7-2 with TRBJ2-2; the D is unclear. CDR3 size: 15 residues. Germline CDR1 is SGHTA and CDR2 is FQGNSA. The V end was cut by 1 base, the J end by 5 bases, with 11 bases between. In DNA form, the CDR3 reads TGTGCCAGCAGCTTAGAATCGGTCTCAACCGGGGAGCTGTTTTTT. Amino acids: CASSLESVSTGELFF.